The 3 T cell receptor beta chains reported below all come from one sample, sequenced in a study of Tregs in tolerant kidney transplant recipients. Profiled with immunoSEQ multiplex PCR; TCRdb holds only in-frame clones, not every one. The sample has approximately 98,000 clones; 85% to 90% are singletons. The material was CD4+ T cells from blood, obtained before the transplant. Every receptor here comes from a human donor who received a combined kidney and bone marrow transplant.

The chain couples TRBV11-2 to TRBJ2-5; D is perhaps TRBD2 (6 bases). Germline V gene lookup returns CDR1 SGHAT and CDR2 FQNNGV. The CDR3 spans 16 residues. Trimming pared 5 bases from V and 5 bases from J, leaving 21 bases between. The CDR3 DNA reads as TGTGCCAGCAGCCCACACGTAAGGGCCGCGGGGGAGACCCAGTACTTC. It encodes CASSPHVRAAGETQYF.

This clone was counted a single time. The rearrangement links TRBV19 to TRBJ2-5; TRBD2 might be the D (5 bases). This CDR3 contains 12 residues. Germline V gives CDR1 LNHDA, CDR2 SQIVND (reference sequence). Trimming removed 5 bases from V and 7 bases from J, with 11 bases in between. DNA of the CDR3: TGTGCCAGTAGTTCGCGACGGGGGACCCAGTACTTC. It codes for CASSSRRGTQYF.

The rearrangement joins TRBV19 to TRBJ2-7; 9 bases line up with TRBD1. The CDR3 is made up of 16 amino acids. The germline CDR1 and CDR2 sequences are LNHDA and SQIVND (reference sequence). The V segment lost 5 bases and the J segment 4 bases; nucleotides outside the gene matches: 12. The CDR3 region is CASSLRLRQGGYEQYF. The CDR3 region has the DNA TGTGCCAGTAGTCTCCGACTACGACAGGGGGGATACGAGCAGTACTTC.